This T cell receptor beta chain was identified in a study of cytomegalovirus exposure and HLA in healthy donors. This CDR3 spans 15 amino acids. CDR1 is KGHSH and CDR2 is LQKENI in the germline V gene. V trimming: 2 bases; J trimming: 6 bases; junction bases outside the gene matches: 4. PCR used 60 Vbeta primers and 13 Jbeta primers. Only in-frame clones appear in the TCRdb table, and some are missing; sequencing was by immunoSEQ multiplex PCR. The table lists about 130,000 clones, over 60% of them singletons. V gene TRBV18 combines with J gene TRBJ1-6; 7 positions agree with TRBD1. The sequenced material came from PBMCs. The receptor's source is a male donor in good health and CMV-seropositive. CDR3 in DNA: TGTGCCAGCTCACCAAAAGGGGGCAGTAATTCACCCCTCCACTTT. It specifies CASSPKGGSNSPLHF.